The 24 T cell receptor beta chains below all came from one sample that was sequenced in a study of cytomegalovirus exposure and HLA in healthy donors. Vbeta (60) and Jbeta (13) primers were used in the PCR. Using immunoSEQ multiplex PCR, the repertoire was profiled, and TCRdb retains in-frame clones only, with some absent. This table holds about 150,000 clones, over 80% found once. Sequencing input: PBMCs. Every receptor here comes from a woman aged 18-29 years in good health and CMV-seronegative.

V is TRBV2 and J is TRBJ1-2, with 7 bases aligning to TRBD1. In germline, CDR1 is SNHLY, CDR2 FYNNEI. CDR3 length: 14 amino acids. Trimming took 7 bases from V and 2 from J; bases not matched to a gene: 7. In nucleotides, the CDR3 is TGTGCCAGCAAAGACGGAGGGGGCAACTATGGCTACACCTTC. This translates into CASKDGGGNYGYTF.

The chain links TRBV6-1 to TRBJ1-5, with D unclear. Deletions cut 5 bases from V and 1 base from J, with 9 bases between. Germline V lookup: CDR1 MNHNS, CDR2 SASEGT. The CDR3 is 14 amino acids. The CDR3: CASSPGISNQPQHF. CDR3 DNA sequence: TGTGCCAGCAGTCCGGGGATAAGCAATCAGCCCCAGCATTTT.

This clone was seen only a few times. This chain connects TRBV13 to TRBJ1-1; 11 bases match TRBD1. The CDR3 runs to 14 residues. Germline V gives CDR1 PRHDT, CDR2 FYEKMQ (reference sequence). V was clipped by 6 bases and J by 6 bases; unmatched bases: 6. The CDR3 DNA reads TGTGCCAGCAGTTCCGGGACAGGGGGACCTGAAGCTTTCTTT. Its protein is CASSSGTGGPEAFF. Combining the CDR3 with reference TRBV13 and TRBJ1-1 gives the whole variable domain AAGVIQSPRHLIKEKRETATLKCYPIPRHDTVYWYQQGPGQDPQFLISFYEKMQSDKGSIPDRFSAQQFSDYHSELNMSSLELGDSALYFCASSSGTGGPEAFFGQGTRLTVV.

This chain connects TRBV5-4 to TRBJ1-1; D is uncertain. This CDR3 has 13 amino acids. In germline, CDR1 is SGHNT, CDR2 YYREEE (reference sequence). Trimming pared 3 bases from V and 5 bases from J, leaving 11 bases between. This chain's CDR3 is CASSSREATEAFF. The CDR3 DNA reads TGTGCCAGCAGCTCACGGGAGGCAACTGAAGCTTTCTTT.

The chain has TRBV5-1 and TRBJ1-2; D is perhaps TRBD1 (6 bases). The germline V gene encodes CDR1 SGHRS and CDR2 YFSETQ. The CDR3 length is 15 residues. V dropped 0 bases and J dropped 5 bases, with 14 bases sitting between them. The DNA of the CDR3 is TGCGCCAGCAGCTTGGGAGGGGGATTAACGTATGGCTACACCTTC. Its translation is CASSLGGGLTYGYTF.

The V gene is TRBV28, the J gene TRBJ1-2; D remains ambiguous. Germline CDR1 and CDR2: MDHEN and SYDVKM. This CDR3 has 13 amino acids. V dropped 4 bases and J dropped 0 bases, with 6 bases sitting between them. CDR3 coding DNA: TGTGCCAGCAGTTCGGTATCTAACTATGGCTACACCTTC. The encoded protein is CASSSVSNYGYTF.

V gene TRBV10-3 combines with J gene TRBJ1-2; perhaps TRBD1 as D (6 bases). Germline CDR1 and CDR2: ENHRY and SYGVKD. CDR3 length equals 11 residues. V shed 10 bases and J shed 1 base, with 7 bases lying between them. The CDR3: CATGDNYGYTF. The CDR3 region has the DNA TGTGCCACAGGGGATAACTATGGCTACACCTTC.

This clone is a singleton in its sample. J is TRBJ1-1 and V is TRBV28, with 7 bases identical to TRBD1. The CDR3 spans 16 residues. With V trimmed by 5 bases and J by 1 base, 10 bases remained unmatched. Per germline, CDR1 MDHEN and CDR2 SYDVKM. The CDR3: CASSPRPGQQNTEAFF. In DNA form, the CDR3 reads TGTGCCAGCAGTCCACGCCCGGGACAGCAGAACACTGAAGCTTTCTTT. The full variable domain, rest sourced from reference TRBV28 and TRBJ1-1, is DVKVTQSSRYLVKRTGEKVFLECVQDMDHENMFWYRQDPGLGLRLIYFSYDVKMKEKGDIPEGYSVSREKKERFSLILESASTNQTSMYLCASSPRPGQQNTEAFFGQGTRLTVV.

The genes are TRBV11-2 and TRBJ2-7; 12 nucleotides align to TRBD2. Germline CDR1 reads SGHAT; CDR2 reads FQNNGV. Losses at the gene ends were 2 bases for V and 2 bases for J; bases not matched to a gene: 4. The CDR3 extends over 16 amino acids. CDR3 amino acids: CASSLLSSGGAYEQYF. Here the CDR3 DNA reads TGTGCCAGCAGCTTATTGTCTAGCGGGGGGGCCTACGAGCAGTACTTC.

On this clone itself: Other DNA sequences in this sample translate to the same CDR3. The chain links TRBV9 to TRBJ1-2; 7 bases fit TRBD1. The CDR3 sequence is 13 residues long. The germline gives CDR1 SGDLS, CDR2 YYNGEE. The trim removed 4 bases at V and 4 bases at J, leaving 4 bases unmatched. The CDR3 region is CASSRTGGYGYTF. The CDR3 DNA reads as TGTGCCAGCAGCCGGACAGGCGGCTATGGCTACACCTTC.

This chain connects TRBV29-1 to TRBJ1-2; 10 positions agree with TRBD1. V gave up 3 bases and J gave up 0 bases; unmatched junction bases: 1. Per germline, CDR1 SQVTM and CDR2 ANQGSEA. The CDR3 is 14 amino acids. DNA of the CDR3: TGCAGCGTTGAGGGGACAGGGGCTAACTATGGCTACACCTTC. Its protein is CSVEGTGANYGYTF.

This clone was observed a single time. This rearrangement joins TRBV6-1 to TRBJ2-1, with D maybe TRBD1 (6 bases). Trimming left V 4 bases short and J 3 bases short, with 10 bases between. Germline V lookup: CDR1 MNHNS, CDR2 SASEGT. The CDR3 runs to 14 residues. The CDR3 spells CASSGTDSYNEQFF. For the CDR3, the DNA is TGTGCCAGCAGTGGGACGGACAGCTACAATGAGCAGTTCTTC.

Comment on this clone: One junction end does not reproduce the germline sequence, and a read error may be involved. The rearrangement uses TRBV29-1 and TRBJ1-5, with D unresolved. This CDR3 comprises 12 residues. Germline loops: CDR1 SQVTM, CDR2 ANQGSEA. The CDR3 reads CSVGDGNRPQHF. The CDR3 nucleotides are TGCAGCGTGGGAGACGGAAATCGGCCCCAGCATTTT.

This clone was picked up one time. The chain combines TRBV6-5 with TRBJ1-2, with 7 bases fitting TRBD1. The CDR3 loop spans 13 amino acids. J was trimmed by 7 bases and V by 0 bases; bases with no gene match: 2. The V gene's germline CDR1 is MNHEY and CDR2 SVGAGI. The CDR3 here is CASSYSTGVGYTF. The CDR3 DNA reads as TGTGCCAGCAGTTACTCTACAGGGGTTGGCTACACCTTC.

As to this clone: The junction shows a germline mismatch at one end, possibly a read error. V and J are TRBV25-1 and TRBJ2-4; 11 positions agree with TRBD2. Germline CDR1 reads MGHDK; CDR2 reads SYGVNS. The length of the CDR3 is 14 residues. CDR3 amino acids: CASSSTSGGNSQYF. CDR3 DNA sequence: TGTGCCAGCAGCTCCACTAGCGGGGGAAACAGTCAGTACTTC.

The rearrangement links TRBV27 to TRBJ2-7, with 7 bases aligning to TRBD2. With the DNA end fitting TRBJ2-5 better, the J assignment may be wrong. This CDR3 is built from 15 residues. CDR1 MNHEY and CDR2 SMNVEV come from the germline V gene (reference sequence). As DNA, the CDR3 is TGTGCCAGCAGTTCCAGCGGGATTTCTGAAGAGACCCAGTACTTC. It codes for CASSSSGISEETQYF.

The chain has TRBV5-1 and TRBJ1-2; 8 bases fit TRBD1. V was pared by 3 bases and J by 0 bases, with 4 bases of the junction left unmatched. From germline, CDR1 is SGHRS and CDR2 YFSETQ. The CDR3 is made up of 15 amino acids. CDR3 DNA sequence: TGCGCCAGCAGCTCGACAGGGGATCCTAACTATGGCTACACCTTC. The encoded protein is CASSSTGDPNYGYTF.

This chain joins TRBV4-1 and TRBJ1-5; 9 nucleotides line up with TRBD1. The CDR3 is made up of 14 amino acids. J was trimmed by 7 bases and V by 7 bases; bases with no gene match: 8. Germline lookup yields CDR1 MGHRA and CDR2 YSYEKL. CDR3 amino acids: CASTETGGDQPQHF. The DNA of the CDR3 is TGCGCCAGCACGGAGACAGGGGGTGACCAGCCCCAGCATTTT.

On this clone: The same CDR3 can be traced to other DNA sequences in this sample. V and J are TRBV19 and TRBJ1-2, with TRBD1 matching 9 bases. V shed 1 base and J 4 bases; nucleotides not matched to a gene: 10. CDR3 size: 17 residues. Germline-derived CDR1 and CDR2 are LNHDA and SQIVND (reference sequence). The CDR3 nucleotides read TGTGCCAGTAGTATAGGAGTACAGGGGGCTTTCATCTATGGCTACACCTTC. Protein sequence: CASSIGVQGAFIYGYTF.

The genes are TRBV19 and TRBJ1-5; D is ambiguous. CDR1 and CDR2 (germline): LNHDA, SQIVND (reference sequence). This CDR3 has 14 residues. The ends were cut back, 0 bases at V and 4 bases at J, with 7 bases in the middle. The DNA for the CDR3 is TGTGCCAGTAGTATAGAGCGGAGTAATCAGCCCCAGCATTTT. Protein: CASSIERSNQPQHF.

This sequence joins TRBV6-1 and TRBJ1-1; 7 bases fit TRBD1. Germline-derived CDR1 and CDR2 are MNHNS and SASEGT. There are 15 residues in the CDR3. V was clipped by 5 bases and J by 4 bases; unmatched bases: 10. The CDR3 reads CASSTGLDRPTEAFF. CDR3 DNA: TGTGCCAGCAGTACAGGATTGGACAGGCCCACTGAAGCTTTCTTT.

V and J are TRBV25-1 and TRBJ2-5, with 10 positions matching TRBD2. The germline V gene encodes CDR1 MGHDK and CDR2 SYGVNS. There are 17 residues in the CDR3. Germline trimming cut 3 bases from V and 3 bases from J; bases unmatched to any gene: 10. The CDR3 spells CASSEVPLAGVEETQYF. CDR3 coding DNA: TGTGCCAGCAGTGAGGTACCCCTAGCGGGGGTGGAAGAGACCCAGTACTTC.

The chain uses TRBV18 and TRBJ2-3, with D tentatively TRBD2 (6 bases). The CDR3 runs 13 residues. V lost 2 bases and J lost 7, with 10 bases in between. CDR1 and CDR2 from the germline V gene are KGHSH and LQKENI. The chain's CDR3 is CASSPMGGYTQYF. The CDR3 nucleotides are TGTGCCAGCTCACCAATGGGGGGATATACGCAGTATTTT.

This clone was observed a few times. The chain joins TRBV7-6 to TRBJ2-1; the match to TRBD1 covers 10 bases. From germline, CDR1 is SGHVS and CDR2 FNYEAQ. The CDR3 loop spans 14 amino acids. The trim removed 1 base at V and 8 bases at J, leaving 2 bases unmatched. The CDR3, as DNA: TGTGCCAGCAGCTTAGAGACAGGGGGCTATGAGCAGTTCTTC. Its translation is CASSLETGGYEQFF.